A few counts support the clone carrying this T cell receptor beta chain. There are 14 residues in the CDR3. Deletions cut 5 bases from V and 2 bases from J, with 11 bases between. PCR was performed a second time for about 7 to 12 cycles using a sample-barcoded 5' primer and a J-beta primer mix. TCRdb re-analysed the 5' RACE reads in MiXCR, keeping a single row per CDR3 protein. The sample contains 1.5 million to 2 million distinct CDR3 sequences, about two fifths of which appear only once. The sample is drawn from a study of blood T cells in healthy people across ages. The rearrangement links TRBV12-3 or TRBV12-4 to TRBJ2-3; D gene uncertain. Sequenced input: blood. The clonotype originates from a human donor in good health. The CDR3: CASSQWQTTDTQYF. DNA for the CDR3: TGTGCCAGCAGTCAATGGCAGACCACAGATACGCAGTATTTT.